A single sample gave rise to the 18 T cell receptor beta chains below, sequenced in a study of CD8 T cells in Susac syndrome. After extraction with the RNeasy kit, roughly 0.45 to 1 ug of the RNA was reverse transcribed using random hexamers. TCRdb reprocessed the immunoSEQ multiplex PCR reads with MiXCR, giving one entry per CDR3 protein. The repertoire holds 150,000 to 200,000 distinct CDR3 sequences, with roughly 91% as singletons. The material sequenced was CD4+ T cells from PBMCs. The receptors shown here come from a human donor with Susac syndrome.

The V and J genes are TRBV20-1 and TRBJ1-1, with 7 bases matching TRBD1. The length of the CDR3 is 14 residues. CDR1 and CDR2 (germline): DFQATT, SNEGSKA (reference sequence). V lost 2 bases to trimming and J lost 1 base; unmatched junction nucleotides: 4. CDR3 loop: CSARRGQQNTEAFF. CDR3 bases: TGCAGTGCTAGAAGGGGACAGCAGAACACTGAAGCTTTCTTT.

The chain joins TRBV7-9 to TRBJ1-2; D gene uncertain. V was shortened by 0 bases and J by 3 bases, with 8 bases between the two germline ends. Germline CDR1 SEHNR, CDR2 FQNEAQ (reference sequence). The CDR3 is 14 amino acids. The CDR3: CASSLAVSYYGYTF. The CDR3 coding sequence is TGTGCCAGCAGCTTAGCGGTCAGTTACTATGGCTACACCTTC.

The V gene is TRBV7-9, the J gene TRBJ2-7, with TRBD2 identical over 12 bases. The CDR3 runs 14 residues. With V trimmed by 7 bases and J by 7 bases, 8 bases remained unmatched. Germline V gene data show CDR1 as SEHNR and CDR2 as FQNEAQ (reference sequence). This CDR3 is CASNLAGGPGEQYF. CDR3 DNA sequence: TGTGCCAGCAACCTAGCGGGAGGGCCGGGAGAGCAGTACTTC.

V and J are TRBV9 and TRBJ2-3; 14 bases line up with TRBD2. With V trimmed by 0 bases and J by 3 bases, 6 bases remained unmatched. The CDR3 is made up of 18 amino acids. The germline gives CDR1 SGDLS, CDR2 YYNGEE. CDR3 sequence (DNA): TGTGCCAGCAGCGTAGTAGTGACTAGCGGGGGGGGTACAGATACGCAGTATTTT. Its protein is CASSVVVTSGGGTDTQYF.

This chain joins TRBV20-1 and TRBJ2-4; D is uncertain. V was shortened by 3 bases and J by 0 bases, with 6 bases between the two germline ends. This CDR3 has 13 residues. Looked up from germline, CDR1 is DFQATT and CDR2 is SNEGSKA (reference sequence). CDR3: CSARSQAKNIQYF. The CDR3 DNA follows: TGCAGTGCTAGGTCTCAAGCCAAAAACATTCAGTACTTC.

The chain has TRBV14 and TRBJ1-2; no clear D. The ends were cut back, 0 bases at V and 0 bases at J, with 8 bases in the middle. Per germline, CDR1 SGHDN and CDR2 FVKESK. CDR3 length: 15 amino acids. CDR3: CASSQDTLTNYGYTF. The CDR3, as DNA: TGTGCCAGCAGCCAAGATACACTGACTAACTATGGCTACACCTTC.

V and J are TRBV15 and TRBJ1-2; 8 bases are a match to TRBD1. V was clipped by 2 bases and J by 7 bases; unmatched bases: 3. Germline V gene data show CDR1 as LNHNV and CDR2 as YYDKDF (reference sequence). The CDR3 consists of 13 residues. DNA for the CDR3: TGTGCCACCAGCAGACAGGGGGCCCCTGGCTACACCTTC. This sequence encodes CATSRQGAPGYTF.

This clonotype was detected only a few times. No DNA is shown, since the ends of the CDR3 on it are uncertain; the CDR3 is the one TCRdb lists. This chain's CDR3 is CASLREVGTGISPLHF. The rearrangement uses TRBV2 and TRBJ1-6; the table's TRBD1 call for D was not verified on the DNA. Termini included, the CDR3 measures 16 amino acids. Germline CDR1 SNHLY, CDR2 FYNNEI.

This clonotype appeared a few times. The V gene is TRBV11-2, the J gene TRBJ2-1, with 8 bases identical to TRBD1. J lost 10 bases, V lost 6 bases, and 8 bases had no gene match. The germline CDR1 and CDR2 sequences are SGHAT and FQNNGV. The CDR3 extends over 13 amino acids. The CDR3 region has the DNA TGTGCCAGCAGACTGGGACAGGACACCGAGCAGTTCTTC. It codes for CASRLGQDTEQFF.

The J gene is TRBJ1-2, the V gene TRBV20-1; 7 bases line up with TRBD1. V trimming: 0 bases; J trimming: 7 bases; junction bases outside the gene matches: 14. The CDR3 sequence is 16 residues long. CDR1 is DFQATT and CDR2 is SNEGSKA in the germline V gene (reference sequence). The DNA of the CDR3 is TGCAGTGCTAGAGATCTCCTGAGGCAGGGGGTTCGTGGCTACACCTTC. Translated: CSARDLLRQGVRGYTF.

The V gene is TRBV19, the J gene TRBJ2-7; tentatively, D is TRBD1 (7 bases). V lost 4 bases and J lost 3, with 22 bases in between. Germline V gene sequence: CDR1 LNHDA, CDR2 SQIVND (reference sequence). The CDR3 covers 17 residues. The CDR3 nucleotides read TGTGCCAGTAGTACAAGGGGGCGCGGGGCCACGAGCTACGAGCAGTACTTC. Translated: CASSTRGRGATSYEQYF.

The chain joins TRBV3-1 to TRBJ2-7; TRBD2 agrees at 8 bases. The CDR3 covers 16 residues. J was trimmed by 7 bases and V by 4 bases; bases with no gene match: 15. CDR1 LGHDT and CDR2 YNNKEL come from the germline V gene (reference sequence). The CDR3 region has the DNA TGTGCCAGCAGCCCCTACTTGGGTGCGGGGGGTGGGGAGCAGTACTTC. Its translation: CASSPYLGAGGGEQYF.

This clonotype has a handful of counts. This chain links TRBV10-3 with TRBJ1-1; tentatively, D is TRBD1 (6 bases). V was shortened by 6 bases and J by 1 base, with 12 bases between the two germline ends. The germline CDR1 and CDR2 sequences are ENHRY and SYGVKD. The CDR3 covers 14 residues. CDR3 coding DNA: TGTGCCATCAGGGCACGACAGGAGAACACTGAAGCTTTCTTT. Amino acid sequence: CAIRARQENTEAFF.

This clonotype appeared a single time. V usage is TRBV6-1 and J usage is TRBJ1-5; tentative D call: TRBD1 (6 bases). The CDR3 has 16 residues. V gave up 4 bases and J gave up 9 bases, with 22 bases separating them. Per germline, CDR1 MNHNS and CDR2 SASEGT. The CDR3 DNA follows: TGTGCCAGCAGTGCAATACAGGGCCACCAAAGGTTGCCCCAGCATTTT. This sequence encodes CASSAIQGHQRLPQHF.

The chain employs TRBV5-1 and TRBJ1-4; D is unclear. The V gene lost 1 base and the J gene lost 5 bases, with 12 bases spanning the gap. This CDR3 contains 15 residues. The germline V gene has CDR1 SGHRS and CDR2 YFSETQ. CDR3 in amino acids: CASSLNRPENEKLFF. CDR3 DNA: TGCGCCAGCAGCTTGAATCGTCCAGAGAATGAAAAACTGTTTTTT.

The chain links TRBV1 to TRBJ1-2. TRBV1 is a known pseudogene. This CDR3 comprises 13 residues. The CDR3 here is CTSSQDYRDGYTF. The CDR3 nucleotides read TGCACCAGCAGCCAAGACTATCGGGATGGCTACACCTTC.

V usage is TRBV6-1 and J usage is TRBJ1-2; D is ambiguous. The V gene lost 4 bases and the J gene lost 6 bases, with 12 bases spanning the gap. The CDR3 covers 13 residues. Germline assignment: CDR1 MNHNS and CDR2 SASEGT. CDR3 in amino acids: CASSVASYNGYTF. As DNA, the CDR3 is TGTGCCAGCAGTGTGGCCAGCTATAATGGCTACACCTTC.

This chain connects TRBV6-1 to TRBJ1-1; D is possibly TRBD1 (5 bases). The germline V gene has CDR1 MNHNS and CDR2 SASEGT. The V end lost 0 bases, the J end lost 1 base, and 18 bases lay between the germline ends. CDR3 length: 18 residues. The CDR3 DNA follows: TGTGCCAGCAGTGAAGCGACAGCTCTCCATGTGGGGAACACTGAAGCTTTCTTT. Translating gives CASSEATALHVGNTEAFF.